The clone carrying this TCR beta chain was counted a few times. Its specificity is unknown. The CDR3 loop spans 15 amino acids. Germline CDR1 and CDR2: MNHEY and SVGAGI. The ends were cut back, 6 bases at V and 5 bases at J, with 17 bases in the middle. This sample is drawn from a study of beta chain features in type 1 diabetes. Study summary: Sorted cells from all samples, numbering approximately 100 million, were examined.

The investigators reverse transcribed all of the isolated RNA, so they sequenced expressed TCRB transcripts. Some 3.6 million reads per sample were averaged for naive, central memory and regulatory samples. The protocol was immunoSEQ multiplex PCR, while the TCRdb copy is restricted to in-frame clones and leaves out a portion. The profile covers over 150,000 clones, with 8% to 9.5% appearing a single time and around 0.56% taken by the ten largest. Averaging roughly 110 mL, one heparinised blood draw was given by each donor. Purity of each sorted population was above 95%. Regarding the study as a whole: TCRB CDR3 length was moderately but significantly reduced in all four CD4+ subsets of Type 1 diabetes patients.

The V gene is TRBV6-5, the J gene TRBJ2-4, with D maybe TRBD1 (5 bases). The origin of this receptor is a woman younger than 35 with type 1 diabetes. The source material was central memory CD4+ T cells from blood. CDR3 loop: CASRPGVQGQNIQYF. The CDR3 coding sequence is TGTGCCAGCAGACCCGGCGTCCAGGGCCAAAACATTCAGTACTTC.